What follows is one T cell receptor (beta chain) and its context. Sample time point: late/post reinfection, 12 to 24 weeks after detection. TCR sequencing was done directly ex vivo on sorted cells, without expansion in vitro. The sample originates from a study of memory CD8 T cells in hepatitis C reinfection. The repertoire was sequenced with immunoSEQ multiplex PCR; TCRdb's copy has only in-frame clones and lacks some. The sample lists some 50,000 clones; 75% to 90% were seen once. The specimen sequenced was naive CD8+ T cells sorted from blood. The receptor comes from a man aged 18 to 29 with hepatitis C virus infection.

The CDR3 DNA follows: TGCGCCAGCAGCCAAGCCCACCGTTTAGAACTAGTCGCCTACGAGCAGTACTTC. It is translated as CASSQAHRLELVAYEQYF. This chain connects TRBV4-1 to TRBJ2-7; TRBD2 might be the D (5 bases). The CDR3 covers 18 residues. V lost 1 base and J 2 bases, leaving 21 bases between the germline ends. Germline-derived CDR1 and CDR2 are MGHRA and YSYEKL.